The 13 T cell receptor beta chains reported below all come from one sample, sequenced in a study of beta chain features in type 1 diabetes. Points from the study as a whole: Significant though moderate, a shortening of TCRB CDR3s appeared in all four CD4+ subsets of Type 1 diabetes patients.

Antigens of these TCRs are unknown. What was sequenced were expressed TCRB transcripts, since all of the isolated RNA had been reverse transcribed. The data were produced by immunoSEQ multiplex PCR, yet TCRdb's version contains in-frame clones alone and is incomplete. The table has roughly 350,000 clones, around 10% seen once. The sequencing input was central memory CD4+ T cells from blood. The receptors were sampled from a man younger than 40 with type 1 diabetes.

This clone was counted only a few times. The chain uses TRBV28 and TRBJ2-7, with D perhaps matching TRBD1 (5 bases). Deletions cut 3 bases from V and 1 base from J, with 13 bases between. This CDR3 has 15 amino acids. Germline V gene lookup returns CDR1 MDHEN and CDR2 SYDVKM. DNA of the CDR3: TGTGCCAGCAGTTTTGGCGAGACAGTATCCTACGAGCAGTACTTC. Its protein is CASSFGETVSYEQYF. Combining the CDR3 with reference TRBV28 and TRBJ2-7 gives the whole variable domain DVKVTQSSRYLVKRTGEKVFLECVQDMDHENMFWYRQDPGLGLRLIYFSYDVKMKEKGDIPEGYSVSREKKERFSLILESASTNQTSMYLCASSFGETVSYEQYFGPGTRLTVT.

In this sample, this clone turned up many times. The rearrangement joins TRBV4-2 to TRBJ2-7, with D possibly TRBD1 on 6 matching bases. Between the trimmed V and J ends, which lost 4 bases and 4 bases, there was a span of 14 bases. Per the germline V gene, CDR1 is LGHNA and CDR2 is YNFKEQ. This CDR3 contains 14 residues. The CDR3 protein is CASSRDKTGYEQYF. CDR3 bases: TGTGCCAGCAGCCGGGACAAAACCGGATACGAGCAGTACTTC.

This clone was recorded a few times. The chain recombines TRBV29-1 with TRBJ2-3, with D possibly called TRBD1 or TRBD2 (6 bases each). The CDR3 consists of 14 residues. V lost 4 bases to trimming and J lost 2 bases, with 13 bases between them. Germline V gene data show CDR1 as SQVTM and CDR2 as ANQGSEA. The chain's CDR3 is CSVGGGTSTDTQYF. The CDR3 DNA sequence: TGCAGCGTTGGAGGGGGGACATCCACAGATACGCAGTATTTT.

This clone was observed many times. The rearrangement uses TRBV10-3 and TRBJ1-1, with unresolved D. The CDR3 is 13 amino acids. V was trimmed by 1 base and J by 3 bases, leaving 6 bases between them. Germline CDR1 ENHRY, CDR2 SYGVKD. The CDR3 DNA reads TGTGCCATCAGTGAGTGGGAGGACACTGAAGCTTTCTTT. Residues: CAISEWEDTEAFF.

This clone was picked up many times. Other DNA sequences from this sample encode an identical CDR3 as well. Here the CDR3 reads CAIRGPNEKLFF. CDR3 in DNA: TGTGCCATCAGGGGACCTAATGAAAAACTGTTTTTT. The V and J genes are TRBV10-3 and TRBJ1-4, with D perhaps TRBD1 (5 bases). This CDR3 has 12 amino acids. The V and J ends lost 6 bases and 3 bases respectively, with 5 bases between them. Germline CDR1 is ENHRY and CDR2 is SYGVKD.

In its sample, this clone was seen a few times. This chain uses TRBV6-1 with TRBJ2-5; D unclear. This CDR3 contains 14 residues. The germline V and J ends were trimmed by 6 bases and 4 bases, with 15 bases remaining between them. Germline V gene sequence: CDR1 MNHNS, CDR2 SASEGT. Here the CDR3 DNA reads TGTGCCAGCAGACGGTCCTTTGAAGCAGAGACCCAGTACTTC. Encoded protein: CASRRSFEAETQYF.

This clone is a singleton in its sample. The J gene is TRBJ2-4, the V gene TRBV6-4, with no clear D. Germline V gives CDR1 MRHNA, CDR2 SNTAGT. Between the trimmed V and J ends, which lost 6 bases and 3 bases, there was a span of 15 bases. The CDR3 sequence is 15 residues long. CDR3 region: CASSVTDLHKNIQYF. The CDR3 coding sequence is TGTGCCAGCAGCGTTACAGACCTTCACAAAAACATTCAGTACTTC.

The chain combines TRBV2 with TRBJ2-2; 10 bases map to TRBD2. This CDR3 contains 13 residues. The J segment lost 6 bases and the V segment lost 6 bases, leaving 1 base of the junction unmatched. The germline V gene has CDR1 SNHLY and CDR2 FYNNEI. The CDR3 is CASSGTSAGELFF. CDR3 bases: TGTGCCAGCAGCGGGACTAGCGCCGGGGAGCTGTTTTTT. Based on the CDR3 plus reference TRBV2 and TRBJ2-2, the full variable domain is EPEVTQTPSHQVTQMGQEVILRCVPISNHLYFYWYRQILGQKVEFLVSFYNNEISEKSEIFDDQFSVERPDGSNFTLKIRSTKLEDSAMYFCASSGTSAGELFFGEGSRLTVL.

This clone has only a few counts. The V and J genes are TRBV19 and TRBJ2-6, with D possibly being TRBD1 (6 bases). V lost 10 bases and J 2 bases, leaving 21 bases between the germline ends. Germline V gene sequence: CDR1 LNHDA, CDR2 SQIVND (reference sequence). CDR3 length equals 17 residues. DNA of the CDR3: TGTGCCACCAGGGGAACATTTCACCTCCCTGGGGCCAACGTCCTGACTTTC. Translating gives CATRGTFHLPGANVLTF.

This clone was recorded at least ten times. The chain recombines TRBV19 with TRBJ2-2, with D perhaps matching TRBD1 (5 bases). The V gene's germline CDR1 is LNHDA and CDR2 SQIVND (reference sequence). The CDR3 consists of 15 residues. Trimming took 3 bases from V and 5 from J, leaving 13 bases between them. Here the CDR3 reads CASSMGRYLTGELFF. The CDR3 DNA reads TGTGCCAGTAGTATGGGGCGATACTTAACCGGGGAGCTGTTTTTT.

This clone was counted between two and nine times. J is TRBJ1-2 and V is TRBV4-1; no clear D. There are 14 residues in the CDR3. The V gene lost 0 bases and the J gene lost 2 bases, with 7 bases spanning the gap. Germline CDR1 is MGHRA and CDR2 is YSYEKL. The chain's CDR3 is CASSQDGSNYGYTF. CDR3 in DNA: TGCGCCAGCAGCCAAGACGGGTCCAACTATGGCTACACCTTC.

The chain carries TRBV5-6 and TRBJ2-2; TRBD1 is a possible D gene (6 bases). Germline CDR1 reads SGHDT; CDR2 reads YYEEEE. Between the trimmed V and J ends, which lost 4 bases and 1 base, there was a span of 11 bases. There are 15 residues in the CDR3. The CDR3, as DNA: TGTGCCAGCAGCAGGAAGGACAGGAACACCGGGGAGCTGTTTTTT. Its protein is CASSRKDRNTGELFF.

The chain joins TRBV10-3 to TRBJ1-3; D not certain. V gave up 3 bases and J gave up 4 bases, with 7 bases separating them. This CDR3 has 13 amino acids. Germline V gene lookup returns CDR1 ENHRY and CDR2 SYGVKD. CDR3 nucleotides: TGTGCCATCAGTGACGTAGGGGGAAACACCATATATTTT. Residues: CAISDVGGNTIYF.